The rows below give T cell receptor beta chains drawn from one sample of a study. From the RT-PCR reads, TCRdb called clonotypes with MiXCR, one entry per CDR3 protein. The sample records almost 700,000 distinct CDR3 sequences, over 12% being singletons. Sequences were obtained from memory CD4+ T cells from blood. Every receptor here comes from a female donor in good health, serving as a healthy control. Each CDR3 is given with its conserved first and last residue. D genes are given only for firm matches. The size field is filled for only some rows; it gives once, few, many or a size class.

few	TRBV4-2	TRBD2	TRBJ2-2	TGTGCCAGCAGCCAAGGGACTAGCGGGAGTTACACCGGGGAGCTGTTTTTT	CASSQGTSGSYTGELFF
.	TRBV20-1	.	TRBJ2-1	TGCAGTCCCGCCCCAACGGGTCTCCGGGCAGGCAATGAGCAGTTCTTC	CSPAPTGLRAGNEQFF
few	TRBV29-1	.	TRBJ1-1	TGCAGCGTTGAAGGGTCCCTAATGAACACTGAAGCTTTCTTT	CSVEGSLMNTEAFF
.	TRBV15	TRBD2	TRBJ2-1	TGTGCCACCAGCGCTGGAAGCGGGAGGGGATCCTACAATGAGCAGTTCTTC	CATSAGSGRGSYNEQFF
many	TRBV10-3	.	TRBJ2-7	TGTGCCATCACGGCAGGGAACCCCTACGAGCAGTACTTC	CAITAGNPYEQYF
few	TRBV27	TRBD2	TRBJ2-3	TGTGCCAGCAGTTTATCTCCAGCGGGAGCCCGCACAGATACGCAGTATTTT	CASSLSPAGARTDTQYF
many	TRBV12-3/TRBV12-4	.	TRBJ2-1	TGTGCCAGCAGTTTGATCAGTGAGCAGTTCTTC	CASSLISEQFF
few	TRBV28	TRBD1	TRBJ2-7	TGTGCCAGCAGTTTATGGGGACAGGGGCCCGACGAGCAGTACTTC	CASSLWGQGPDEQYF
many	TRBV10-3	TRBD1	TRBJ2-1	TGTGCCATCAGTGATGAGAGCAGGGGGCGCGCCAATGAGCAGTTCTTC	CAISDESRGRANEQFF
.	TRBV12-3/TRBV12-4	.	TRBJ2-2	TGTGCCAGCAGTTTTTCGCAAAGATCGGAGCTGTTTTTT	CASSFSQRSELFF
.	TRBV5-5	.	TRBJ2-1	TGTGCCAGCAGCTTAGAGGGGGTATACAATGAGCAGTTCTTC	CASSLEGVYNEQFF
few	TRBV20-1	.	TRBJ1-1	TGCAGTGCTAGAGAGGGGGGGCGGCCCACTGAAGCTTTCTTT	CSAREGGRPTEAFF
few	TRBV12-3/TRBV12-4	TRBD1	TRBJ2-2	TGTGCCAGCATGAGGGGACAGGGATTAGGAAACACCGGGGAGCTGTTTTTT	CASMRGQGLGNTGELFF
many	TRBV6-5	.	TRBJ1-2	TGTGCCAGCAGTTACGGTACCAGATGGCTCAACTATGGCTACACCTTC	CASSYGTRWLNYGYTF
.	TRBV15	.	TRBJ2-7	TGTGCCACCAGCAGAGATTTTTCGAGGGAGCAGTACTTC	CATSRDFSREQYF
.	TRBV7-2	.	TRBJ2-7	TGTGCCAGCAGCTTAGCGACCAGTAGGCTTTACGAGCAGTACTTC	CASSLATSRLYEQYF